Sequencing of this T cell receptor (beta chain) was carried out in a study of long-term antiretroviral therapy in people with HIV. In germline, CDR1 is SGDLS, CDR2 YYNGEE. Trimming took 3 bases from V and 6 from J, leaving 9 bases between them. CDR3 length equals 13 residues. This clone was recorded once. Assay version v3.0 of immunoSEQ was used, and it was run at survey level. Sequencing of each sample targeted 40,000-50,000 T-cell genomes. TCRdb's table, derived via immunoSEQ multiplex PCR, lists solely in-frame clones and lacks some. The table lists tens of thousands of clones, roughly 88% of them singletons, with roughly a tenth in the top ten.

This receptor was obtained from a man aged 18 to 30 with HIV. This sample comprised unsorted PBMCs, obtained 2.2 years after starting antiretroviral therapy. J is TRBJ2-2 and V is TRBV9, with D perhaps given as TRBD1 or TRBD2 (5 bases each). CDR3 coding DNA: TGTGCCAGCAGCGCCAGAGGGGCCGGGGAGCTGTTTTTT. This codes for CASSARGAGELFF.